The subject of this entry is one T cell receptor (beta chain). The entry originates in a study of CD8 T cells in Susac syndrome. RNA, at about 0.5 to 1 ug, was reverse transcribed with random hexamers. Multiplex PCR with immunoSEQ amplified the TCR beta CDR3 across 54 Vbeta and 13 Jbeta. TCRdb used MiXCR to reprocess the immunoSEQ multiplex PCR reads, holding one entry per CDR3 protein. The sample consists of around 230,000 distinct CDR3 sequences, 95% of them appearing once. V was trimmed by 8 bases and J by 7 bases, leaving 9 bases between them. This CDR3 comprises 11 residues. Blood CD8+ and CD4+ T cells underwent high-throughput TCR beta sequencing.

The clonotype was recovered from a human donor with multiple sclerosis. Sequencing was performed on CD4+ T cells from PBMCs. V usage is TRBV12-3 or TRBV12-4 and J usage is TRBJ1-3; no firm D call. CDR3 nucleotides: TGTGCCAGCGGTAGATTGAACACCATATATTTT. Translation gives CASGRLNTIYF.